This TCR beta chain was identified during a study of T cell changes during pregnancy in multiple sclerosis. Profiling relied on immunoSEQ multiplex PCR, and the TCRdb table lists in-frame clones only, not all of them. The repertoire includes roughly 46,000 clones, roughly 92% of them detected once, and 2% to 2.5% sits in the top ten. The CDR3 runs to 17 residues. Germline-derived CDR1 and CDR2 are LNHDA and SQIVND (reference sequence). The V segment lost 4 bases and the J segment 0 bases; nucleotides outside the gene matches: 9. The chain is built from TRBV19 and TRBJ2-1; 7 positions match TRBD2. This TCR was recovered from a female donor with multiple sclerosis, enrolled in a pregnancy study. Sequenced here: peripheral blood, sampled in the third trimester of pregnancy. CDR3 nucleotides: TGTGCCAGTAGTACCGGACTAGTTCTAAACTCCTACAATGAGCAGTTCTTC. Translation gives CASSTGLVLNSYNEQFF.